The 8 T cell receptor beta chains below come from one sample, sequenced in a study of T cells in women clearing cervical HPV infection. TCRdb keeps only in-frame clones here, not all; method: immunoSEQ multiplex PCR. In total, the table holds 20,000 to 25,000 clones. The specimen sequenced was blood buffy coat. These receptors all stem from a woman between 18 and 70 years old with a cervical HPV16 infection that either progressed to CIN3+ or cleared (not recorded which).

This CDR3 reads CATGTGARETQYF. CDR3 bases read: TGCGCCACCGGGACAGGGGCTAGGGAGACC. The chain recombines TRBV5-1 with TRBJ2-5; 10 bases are shared with TRBD1. The read falls 3 residues short of the CDR3 end, and the missing part is taken from the germline J gene. Trimming at V came to 9 bases and at J to 5 bases, leaving 7 bases not matched to a gene. CDR1 is SGHRS, CDR2 YFSETQ, per germline. The CDR3 runs 13 residues.

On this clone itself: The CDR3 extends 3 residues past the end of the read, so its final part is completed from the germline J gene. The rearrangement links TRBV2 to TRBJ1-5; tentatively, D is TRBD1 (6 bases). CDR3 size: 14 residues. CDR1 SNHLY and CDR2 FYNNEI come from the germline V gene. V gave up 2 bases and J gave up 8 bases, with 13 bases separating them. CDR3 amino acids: CASSENREYEPQHF. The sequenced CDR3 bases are TGTGCCAGCAGTGAAAACAGGGAATACGAGCCC.

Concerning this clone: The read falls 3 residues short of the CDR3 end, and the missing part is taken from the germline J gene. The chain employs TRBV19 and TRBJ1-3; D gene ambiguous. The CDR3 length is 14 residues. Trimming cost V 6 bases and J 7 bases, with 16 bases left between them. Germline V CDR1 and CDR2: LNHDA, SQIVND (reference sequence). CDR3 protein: CASRPSGPRNTIYF. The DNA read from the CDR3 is TGTGCCAGTAGGCCGAGCGGGCCGAGGAACACC. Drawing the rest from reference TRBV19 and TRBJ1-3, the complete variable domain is DGGITQSPKYLFRKEGQNVTLSCEQNLNHDAMYWYRQDPGQGLRLIYYSQIVNDFQKGDIAEGYSVSREKKESFPLTVTSAQKNPTAFYLCASRPSGPRNTIYFGEGSWLTVV.

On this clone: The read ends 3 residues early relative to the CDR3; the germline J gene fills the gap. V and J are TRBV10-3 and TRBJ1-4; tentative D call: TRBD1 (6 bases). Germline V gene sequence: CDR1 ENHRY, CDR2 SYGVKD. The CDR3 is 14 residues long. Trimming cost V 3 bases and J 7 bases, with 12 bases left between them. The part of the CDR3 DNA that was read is TGTGCCATCAGTGATAGTCAGGGGAGTGAAAAA. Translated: CAISDSQGSEK. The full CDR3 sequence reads CAISDSQGSEKLFF.

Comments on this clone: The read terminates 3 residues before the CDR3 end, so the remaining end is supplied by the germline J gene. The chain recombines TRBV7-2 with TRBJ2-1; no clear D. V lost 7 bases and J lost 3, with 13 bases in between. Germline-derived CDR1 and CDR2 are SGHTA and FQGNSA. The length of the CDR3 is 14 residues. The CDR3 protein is CASTLVPGYNEQFF. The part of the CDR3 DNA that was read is TGTGCCAGCACCCTTGTGCCGGGCTACAATGAG. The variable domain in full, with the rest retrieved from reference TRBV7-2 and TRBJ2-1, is GAGVSQSPSNKVTEKGKDVELRCDPISGHTALYWYRQSLGQGLEFLIYFQGNSAPDKSGLPSDRFSAERTGGSVSTLTIQRTQQEDSAVYLCASTLVPGYNEQFFGPGTRLTVL.

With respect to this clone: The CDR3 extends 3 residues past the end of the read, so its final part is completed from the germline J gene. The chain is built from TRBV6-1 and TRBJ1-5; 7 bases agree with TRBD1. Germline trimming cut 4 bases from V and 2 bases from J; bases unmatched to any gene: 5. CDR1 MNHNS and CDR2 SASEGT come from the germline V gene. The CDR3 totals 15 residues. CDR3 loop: CASSVLGGGNQPQHF. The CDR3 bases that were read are TGTGCCAGCAGTGTCCTAGGGGGCGGCAATCAGCCC.

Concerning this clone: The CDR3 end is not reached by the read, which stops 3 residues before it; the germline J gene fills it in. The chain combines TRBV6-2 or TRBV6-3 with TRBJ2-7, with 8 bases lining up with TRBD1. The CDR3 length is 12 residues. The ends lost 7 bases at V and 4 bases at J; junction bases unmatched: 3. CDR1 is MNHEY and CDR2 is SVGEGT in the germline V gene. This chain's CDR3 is CASTGQGYEQYF. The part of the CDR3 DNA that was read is TGTGCCAGCACCGGACAGGGTTACGAG.

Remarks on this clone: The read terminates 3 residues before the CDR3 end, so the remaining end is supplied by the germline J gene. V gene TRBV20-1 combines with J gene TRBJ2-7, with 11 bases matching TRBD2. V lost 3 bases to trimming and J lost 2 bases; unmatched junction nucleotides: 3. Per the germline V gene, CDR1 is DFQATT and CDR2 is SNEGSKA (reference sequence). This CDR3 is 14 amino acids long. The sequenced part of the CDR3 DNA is TGCAGTGCTAGGCTAGCGGGAGGCACCTACGAG. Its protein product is CSARLAGGTYE. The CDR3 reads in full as CSARLAGGTYEQYF.